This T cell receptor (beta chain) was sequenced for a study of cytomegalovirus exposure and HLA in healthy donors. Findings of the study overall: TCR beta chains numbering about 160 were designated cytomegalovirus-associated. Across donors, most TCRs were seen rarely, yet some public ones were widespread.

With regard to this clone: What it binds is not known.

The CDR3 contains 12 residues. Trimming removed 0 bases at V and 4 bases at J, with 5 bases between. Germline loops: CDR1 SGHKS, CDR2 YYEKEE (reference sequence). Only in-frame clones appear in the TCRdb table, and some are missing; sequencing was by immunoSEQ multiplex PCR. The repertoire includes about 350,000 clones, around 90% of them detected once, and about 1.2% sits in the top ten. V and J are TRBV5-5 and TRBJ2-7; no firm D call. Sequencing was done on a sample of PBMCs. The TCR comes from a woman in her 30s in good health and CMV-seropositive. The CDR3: CASSLEFYEQYF. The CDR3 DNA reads TGTGCCAGCAGCTTGGAATTTTACGAGCAGTACTTC.